This T cell receptor beta chain was recorded in a study of spatial heterogeneity in lung cancer. General study points: Tumor T-cell coverage was an estimated 7% or so for alpha and more than 11% for beta chains. Tumoral mutation counts were tracked by counts of expanded intratumoral alpha and beta TCRs.

Germline V gives CDR1 SGHNT, CDR2 YYREEE (reference sequence). The CDR3 sequence is 16 residues long. V lost 3 bases, J lost 1 base, and 2 bases stayed unmatched. From the 5' RACE reads, TCRdb called clonotypes with MiXCR, one entry per CDR3 protein. The sample holds roughly 8,400 distinct CDR3 sequences, 4.5% seen once. The time point denotes: sample taken at primary tumor resection. The authors sequenced whole RNA from tumor, nontumor lung or frozen PBMC without sorting. The table lists this clonotype with many counts. Its antigen is not identified. This clonotype originated in a female donor with early-stage non-small cell lung cancer. The source material was lung tumor tissue, sampled at surgery. The chain joins TRBV5-4 to TRBJ2-2; 11 positions agree with TRBD2. The chain's CDR3 is CASSSGLAGNTGELFF. The CDR3 region has the DNA TGTGCCAGCAGCTCCGGACTAGCGGGGAACACCGGGGAGCTGTTTTTT.